The entry that follows covers one T cell receptor beta chain sequence. Its cognate antigen is unknown. Cells sorted by CD45RO/CCR7/CD25/CD127/CD95/CD27 comprised CD4+ naive, central memory, regulatory and stem cell-like memory cells. With 3 bases removed from V and 4 bases from J, the gap between germline ends came to 12 bases. Germline-derived CDR1 and CDR2 are MDHEN and SYDVKM. This CDR3 region has 14 residues. This record comes from a study of beta chain features in type 1 diabetes. TCRB transcripts that were expressed got sequenced, as all of the isolated RNA had been reverse transcribed. This table comes from immunoSEQ multiplex PCR, and its TCRdb copy is limited to in-frame clones, with some not included. Among fewer than 500,000 clones listed, approximately 13% were seen once. Study-level points and caveats: A potential influence of HLA type upon TCRB rearrangement remained unresolved herein.

The sequencing sample was made of naive CD4+ T cells from blood. The TCR originated in a man younger than 40 in good health. The chain recombines TRBV28 with TRBJ1-1, with D unclear. DNA for the CDR3: TGTGCCAGCAGTTTCCCAGTAGGGCTCACTGAAGCTTTCTTT. Encoded protein: CASSFPVGLTEAFF.